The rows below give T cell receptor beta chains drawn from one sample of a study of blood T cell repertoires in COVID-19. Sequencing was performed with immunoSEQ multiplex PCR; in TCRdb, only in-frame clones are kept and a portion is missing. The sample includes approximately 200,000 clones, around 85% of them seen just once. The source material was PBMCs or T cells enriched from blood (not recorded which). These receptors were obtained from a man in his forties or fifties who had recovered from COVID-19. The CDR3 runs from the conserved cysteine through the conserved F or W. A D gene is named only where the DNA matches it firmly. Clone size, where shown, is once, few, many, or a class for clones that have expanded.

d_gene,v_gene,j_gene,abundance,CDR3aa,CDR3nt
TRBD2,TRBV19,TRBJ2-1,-,CASSVAGELNEQFF,TGTGCCAGTAGTGTAGCGGGAGAGCTGAATGAGCAGTTCTTC
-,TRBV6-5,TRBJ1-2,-,CASSYAGGLNYGYTF,TGTGCCAGCAGTTACGCGGGGGGGCTAAACTATGGCTACACCTTC
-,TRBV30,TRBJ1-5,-,CAWSVQENQPQHF,TGTGCCTGGAGTGTACAGGAGAATCAGCCCCAGCATTTT
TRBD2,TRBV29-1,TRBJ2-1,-,CSVDSGSIYEQFF,TGCAGCGTTGACAGCGGGAGTATCTATGAGCAGTTCTTC
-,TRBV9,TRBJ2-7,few,CASSVGTTVPEEQYF,TGTGCCAGCAGCGTAGGAACGACAGTACCAGAGGAGCAGTACTTC
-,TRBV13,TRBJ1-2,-,CASSYSIDRYGYTF,TGTGCCAGCAGCTACTCCATAGATCGCTATGGCTACACCTTC
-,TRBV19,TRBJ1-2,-,CASSISFLRGPEFYGYTF,TGTGCCAGTAGTATATCTTTTTTGAGAGGGCCCGAGTTCTATGGCTACACCTTC
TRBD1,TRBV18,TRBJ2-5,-,CASSPSTGLRETQYF,TGTGCCAGCTCACCATCGACAGGGCTGCGAGAGACCCAGTACTTC
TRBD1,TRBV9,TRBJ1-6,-,CASSPGKGAGSPLHF,TGTGCCAGCAGCCCCGGAAAGGGGGCCGGGTCACCCCTCCACTTT
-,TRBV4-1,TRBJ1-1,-,CASSQDQNPSGKDTEAFF,TGCGCCAGCAGCCAAGACCAAAACCCCTCGGGGAAGGATACTGAAGCTTTCTTT
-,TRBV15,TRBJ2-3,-,CATSRGAGTDTQYF,TGTGCCACCAGCAGAGGGGCAGGCACAGATACGCAGTATTTT
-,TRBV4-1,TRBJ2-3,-,CASSQFRGTASTDTQYF,TGCGCCAGCAGCCAATTCAGGGGGACTGCTAGCACAGATACGCAGTATTTT
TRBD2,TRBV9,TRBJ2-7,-,CASSGTSGSNEQYF,TGTGCCAGCAGCGGCACTAGCGGGAGCAACGAGCAGTACTTC
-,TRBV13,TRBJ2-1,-,CASSRRMSWSNEQFF,TGTGCCAGCAGCCGCAGGATGTCCTGGTCCAATGAGCAGTTCTTC
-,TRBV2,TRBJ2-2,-,CASSERELADALGELFF,TGTGCCAGCAGTGAACGGGAACTAGCAGACGCGTTGGGGGAGCTGTTTTTT
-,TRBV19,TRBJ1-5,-,CASSIFWLAGTESNQPQHF,TGTGCCAGTAGTATATTCTGGTTGGCGGGGACCGAAAGCAATCAGCCCCAGCATTTT
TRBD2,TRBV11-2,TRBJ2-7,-,CASSLNTGTRDGLGEQYF,TGTGCCAGCAGCTTAAATACCGGGACTAGGGACGGTTTGGGCGAGCAGTACTTC
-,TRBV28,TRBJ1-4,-,CASSSTGGGALGANEKLFF,TGTGCCAGCAGTTCCACCGGCGGGGGCGCCCTGGGAGCTAATGAAAAACTGTTTTTT
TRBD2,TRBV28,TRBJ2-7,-,CASSSVGGSPHEQYF,TGTGCCAGCAGCTCCGTCGGCGGGAGTCCCCACGAGCAGTACTTC
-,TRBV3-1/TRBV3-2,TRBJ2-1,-,CASSQGSINEQFF,TGTGCCAGCAGCCAAGGCTCTATAAATGAGCAGTTCTTC
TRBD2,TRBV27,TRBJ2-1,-,CASSFLASGSNEQFF,TGTGCCAGCAGTTTTTTGGCTAGCGGCTCCAATGAGCAGTTCTTC
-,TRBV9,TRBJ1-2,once,CASSLSSYGYTF,TGTGCCAGCAGCCTAAGCTCTTATGGCTACACCTTC
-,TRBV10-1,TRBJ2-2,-,CASSDRQGDTGELFF,TGCGCCAGCAGTGATCGGCAGGGTGATACCGGGGAGCTGTTTTTT
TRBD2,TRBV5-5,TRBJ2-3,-,CASSFLPGLAGGSDTQYF,TGTGCCAGCAGCTTCTTGCCGGGACTAGCGGGAGGATCAGATACGCAGTATTTT
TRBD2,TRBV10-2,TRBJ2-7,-,CASSEGLAGVSYEQYF,TGCGCCAGCAGTGAGGGACTAGCGGGAGTGTCCTACGAGCAGTACTTC
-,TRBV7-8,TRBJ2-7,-,CASSLKGGGPGEQYF,TGTGCCAGCAGCTTAAAGGGAGGGGGACCAGGCGAGCAGTACTTC
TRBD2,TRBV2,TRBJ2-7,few,CASSPGGGRSYEQYF,TGTGCCAGCAGCCCGGGCGGGGGACGGAGCTACGAGCAGTACTTC
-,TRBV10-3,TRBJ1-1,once,CAISDRTSPDNFF,TGTGCCATCAGTGATCGGACAAGCCCTGACAATTTCTTT
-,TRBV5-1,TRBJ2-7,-,CASSPQGGNYEQYF,TGCGCCAGCAGCCCTCAGGGGGGAAACTACGAGCAGTACTTC
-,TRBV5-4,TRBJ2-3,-,CVWGSKDTQYF,TGTGTCTGGGGCTCGAAAGATACGCAGTATTTT
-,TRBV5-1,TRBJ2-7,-,CASSFTTSSYEQYF,TGCGCCAGCAGCTTTACTACCAGCTCCTACGAGCAGTACTTC
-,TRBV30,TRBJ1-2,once,CAWSVRGGLPGYTF,TGTGCCTGGAGTGTACGCGGGGGACTCCCTGGCTACACCTTC
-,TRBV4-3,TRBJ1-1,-,CASSQERTGNTEAFF,TGCGCCAGCAGCCAAGAAAGAACCGGGAACACTGAAGCTTTCTTT
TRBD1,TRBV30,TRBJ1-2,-,CAWSPGTEIYGYTF,TGTGCCTGGAGTCCCGGGACAGAGATTTATGGCTACACCTTC
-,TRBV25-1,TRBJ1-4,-,CASSPGRRGGNEKLFF,TGTGCCAGCAGCCCGGGTAGGCGGGGGGGTAATGAAAAACTGTTTTTT
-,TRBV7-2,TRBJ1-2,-,CASSLPGGLYGYTF,TGTGCCAGCAGCTTACCGGGGGGATTGTATGGCTACACCTTC
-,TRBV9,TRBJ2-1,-,CASSVGVGGAVEQFF,TGTGCCAGCAGCGTAGGGGTTGGGGGCGCGGTGGAGCAGTTCTTC
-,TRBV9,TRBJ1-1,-,CASSAHTVSTEAFF,TGTGCCAGCAGCGCCCACACAGTGTCCACTGAAGCTTTCTTT
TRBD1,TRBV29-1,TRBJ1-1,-,CSVELGTGQAFF,TGCAGCGTTGAGCTCGGGACAGGGCAAGCTTTCTTT
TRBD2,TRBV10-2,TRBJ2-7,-,CASSESPSGRIYEQYF,TGCGCCAGCAGTGAGTCGCCTAGCGGGAGAATATACGAGCAGTACTTC
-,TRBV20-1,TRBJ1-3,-,CSATRSGTIYF,TGCAGTGCTACAAGGAGCGGCACCATATATTTT
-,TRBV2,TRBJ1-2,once,CASSRDTFYGYTF,TGTGCCAGCAGCCGGGACACCTTCTATGGCTACACCTTC
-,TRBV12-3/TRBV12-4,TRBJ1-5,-,CASRDNSNQPQHF,TGTGCCAGCCGGGACAATAGCAATCAGCCCCAGCATTTT
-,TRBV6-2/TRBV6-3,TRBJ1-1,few,CASSYSGGDTEAFF,TGTGCCAGCAGTTACTCGGGGGGGGACACTGAAGCTTTCTTT
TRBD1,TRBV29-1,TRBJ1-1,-,CSVGGGGNTEAFF,TGCAGCGTTGGAGGAGGGGGCAACACTGAAGCTTTCTTT
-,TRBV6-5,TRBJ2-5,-,CASSLLGGPTQETQYF,TGTGCCAGCAGTTTGCTCGGAGGGCCCACCCAAGAGACCCAGTACTTC
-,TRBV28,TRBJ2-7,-,CASSLAEYEQYF,TGTGCCAGCAGTTTAGCGGAGTACGAGCAGTACTTC
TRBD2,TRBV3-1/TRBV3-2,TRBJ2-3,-,CASSQGTSGRLDTQYF,TGTGCCAGCAGCCAAGGGACTAGCGGGAGGTTAGATACGCAGTATTTT
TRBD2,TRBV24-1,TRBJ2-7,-,CATSDSGRGDTYEQYF,TGTGCCACCAGTGACTCCGGGAGGGGCGATACCTACGAGCAGTACTTC
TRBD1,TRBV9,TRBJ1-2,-,CASSAPTGVSYGYTF,TGTGCCAGCAGCGCCCCGACAGGGGTTTCCTATGGCTACACCTTC
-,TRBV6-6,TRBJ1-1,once,CASSLLDPSVQGTEAFF,TGTGCCAGCAGTCTATTAGACCCATCGGTCCAGGGCACTGAAGCTTTCTTT
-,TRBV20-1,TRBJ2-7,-,CSAWTGVEQYF,TGCAGTGCTTGGACCGGGGTGGAGCAGTACTTC
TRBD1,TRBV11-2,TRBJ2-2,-,CASSFRRQGIVSTGELFF,TGTGCCAGCAGCTTCCGGAGACAGGGAATTGTGAGCACCGGGGAGCTGTTTTTT
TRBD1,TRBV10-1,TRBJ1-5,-,CASSDWSRVTGRVYSNQPQHF,TGCGCCAGCAGTGATTGGTCAAGAGTGACAGGGAGAGTATATAGCAATCAGCCCCAGCATTTT
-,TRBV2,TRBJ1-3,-,CASKGIGDYSGNTIYF,TGTGCCAGCAAAGGGATCGGGGACTACTCTGGAAACACCATATATTTT